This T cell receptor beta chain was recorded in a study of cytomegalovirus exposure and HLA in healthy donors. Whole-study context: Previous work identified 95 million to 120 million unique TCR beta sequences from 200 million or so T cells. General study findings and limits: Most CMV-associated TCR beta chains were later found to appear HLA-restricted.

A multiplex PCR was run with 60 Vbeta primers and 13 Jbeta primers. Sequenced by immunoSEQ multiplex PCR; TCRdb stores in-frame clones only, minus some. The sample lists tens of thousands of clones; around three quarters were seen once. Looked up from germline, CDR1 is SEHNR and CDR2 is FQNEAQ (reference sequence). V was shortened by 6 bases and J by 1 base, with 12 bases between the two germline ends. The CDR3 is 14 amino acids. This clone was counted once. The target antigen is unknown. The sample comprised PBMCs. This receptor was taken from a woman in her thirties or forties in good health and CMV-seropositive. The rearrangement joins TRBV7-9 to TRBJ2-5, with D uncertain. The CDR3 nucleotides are TGTGCCAGCAGAAGGCACAGCCTCCAAGAGACCCAGTACTTC. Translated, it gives CASRRHSLQETQYF.